This note documents a single TCR beta chain sequence. A Seattle source enrolled patients during active infection and followed them longitudinally. In the study's own analysis: Amplification from reference gene primers served as the basis for estimated nucleated cell counts. The method was immunoSEQ multiplex PCR; TCRdb's version includes in-frame clones alone and lacks a portion of them. V and J calls and clone size are those listed in that table; D and trimming were worked out from the DNA. The sample has hundreds of thousands of clones, about four fifths seen once; the top ten hold around 7%. This CDR3 is built from 16 residues. The junction had 1 base not matched to a gene; V was cut back by 2 bases and J by 3 bases. CDR1 and CDR2 (germline): ENHRY, SYGVKD. This sample stems from a study of blood T cell repertoires in COVID-19. Across the study: COVID-19 samples collected from the United States, Italy and Spain covered acute and convalescent phases.

V gene TRBV10-3 combines with J gene TRBJ2-7, with TRBD2 matching over 16 bases. Sequenced: peripheral blood. The receptor was isolated from a woman older than 75 with COVID-19, enrolled during active disease. In nucleotides, the CDR3 is TGTGCCATCAGTGAGGGGACTAGCGGGAGGGTCTACGAGCAGTACTTC. This encodes CAISEGTSGRVYEQYF.